This TCR beta chain was identified during a study of vaccination effects on CD4 cells after COVID-19. V lost 8 bases, J lost 3 bases, and 5 bases stayed unmatched. CDR1 is MNHEY, CDR2 SVGAGI, per germline. CDR3 length: 13 residues. TCRdb keeps only in-frame clones here, not all; method: immunoSEQ multiplex PCR. The sample holds some 68,000 clones, less than 80% seen once. After expansion with viral peptide pools in the ViraFEST assay, antigen-specific CD4+ T cells were sequenced. The authors isolated CD4+ T cells after less than eleven days of culture. Nucleocapsid antibodies stayed negative before and after vaccination, showing no earlier SARS-CoV-2 infection. Half-medium replacement with IL-2 medium occurred on days 3 and 7. Study results and caveats: Cross-reactivity toward common cold coronaviruses was confined to only 1 of 255 vaccine-induced clones in healthy vaccinees. Few convalescent patients, and no early post-infection timepoints, were available to the study.

As to this clone: Its antigen remains unidentified.

This TCR was sampled from a human donor who received a COVID-19 vaccine. The specimen was CD4+ T cells from PBMCs cultured with HCoV-OC43 spike peptides, collected before COVID-19 vaccination. Subset specified: HCoV-OC43 spike overlapping peptide pool stimulation. This chain connects TRBV6-5 to TRBJ1-1, with TRBD1 matching 8 bases. CDR3 coding DNA: TGTGCCAGCCGAGGACAGGGACACACTGAAGCTTTCTTT. It is translated as CASRGQGHTEAFF.